This T cell receptor (beta chain) stems from a study of identical twins. For this clonotype: Antigen specificity is unknown.

The length of the CDR3 is 12 residues. Germline CDR1 is DFQATT and CDR2 is SNEGSKA (reference sequence). Trimming pared 7 bases from V and 3 bases from J, leaving 11 bases between. TCRdb re-called the 5' RACE reads through MiXCR, storing one row per CDR3 protein. Here the sample spans 500,000 to 600,000 distinct CDR3 sequences, about 20% being singletons. Study results and limitations: Beta clonotypes that were abundant in cord blood contained fewer insertions, a pattern absent from memory repertoires.

The data were also submitted as part of a second study, on T cells expressing NK-cell markers. As reported in that work: Underlying the TCR beta repertoires were sorted CD3+CD56+NKG2C+, CD3+CD56+NKG2C- and CD3+CD56-NKG2C+ T cells. With an anti-gamma-delta TCR antibody, sorting in several experiments was kept to alpha-beta TCR T cells.

The chain has TRBV20-1 and TRBJ2-3; tentatively, D is TRBD2 (5 bases). Sequencing was carried out using CD4+ T cells sorted from blood. This TCR was sampled from a woman aged 18 to 35 in good health. Here the CDR3 reads CSVDVATDTQYF. CDR3 DNA: TGCAGTGTAGATGTAGCGACAGATACGCAGTATTTT.